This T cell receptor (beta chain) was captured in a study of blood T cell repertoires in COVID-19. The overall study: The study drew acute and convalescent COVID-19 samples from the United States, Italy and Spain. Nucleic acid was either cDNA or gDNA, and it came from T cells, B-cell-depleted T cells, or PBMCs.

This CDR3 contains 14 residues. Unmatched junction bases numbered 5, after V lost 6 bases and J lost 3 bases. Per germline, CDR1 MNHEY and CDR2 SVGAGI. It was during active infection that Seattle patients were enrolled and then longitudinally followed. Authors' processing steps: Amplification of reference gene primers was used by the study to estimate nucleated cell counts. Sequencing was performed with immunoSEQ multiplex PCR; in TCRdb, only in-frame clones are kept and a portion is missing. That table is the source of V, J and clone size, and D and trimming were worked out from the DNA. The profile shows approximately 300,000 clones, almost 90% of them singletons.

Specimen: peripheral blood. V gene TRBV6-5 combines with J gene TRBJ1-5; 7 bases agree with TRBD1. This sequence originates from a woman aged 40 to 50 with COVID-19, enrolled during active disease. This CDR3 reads CASSLGQINQPQHF. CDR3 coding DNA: TGTGCCAGCAGCCTGGGACAGATCAATCAGCCCCAGCATTTT.